These 23 T cell receptor beta chains were sequenced from one sample in a study of T-cell memory formation after mild COVID-19. One entry per CDR3 protein results from TCRdb running MiXCR on the 5' RACE reads. The sample has 560,000 or so distinct CDR3 sequences, 17% seen once. The sequenced sample was PBMCs or a T cell subset sorted from them (not recorded which). Receptors originate from an adult woman who had mild COVID-19 (a few samples of this study predate the infection). Cell type and time point are not known.

There are a few counts of this clonotype. The V gene is TRBV20-1, the J gene TRBJ2-2; 7 bases fit TRBD2. The germline V gene has CDR1 DFQATT and CDR2 SNEGSKA (reference sequence). This CDR3 has 15 residues. The junction had 6 bases not matched to a gene; V was cut back by 1 base and J by 4 bases. The CDR3 spells CSARARLASTGELFF. The CDR3 nucleotides read TGCAGTGCTAGAGCTAGACTAGCCAGCACCGGGGAGCTGTTTTTT.

The DNA for the CDR3 is TGTGCCAGCAGTGGCGGCGTAGGCGGGGGGAATGAGCAGTTCTTC. This translates into CASSGGVGGGNEQFF. The V and J genes are TRBV7-3 and TRBJ2-1; 8 bases match TRBD2. The germline V gene has CDR1 SGHTA and CDR2 FQGTGA. V trimming: 6 bases; J trimming: 7 bases; junction bases outside the gene matches: 11. This CDR3 spans 15 amino acids.

This chain joins TRBV14 and TRBJ2-2; D is uncertain. The CDR3 length is 13 residues. Trimming cost V 7 bases and J 4 bases, with 10 bases left between them. Germline CDR1 and CDR2: SGHDN and FVKESK. The CDR3, as DNA: TGTGCCAGCAAGAAACAGAGCACCGGGGAGCTGTTTTTT. Translated, it gives CASKKQSTGELFF. Full variable domain (outside the CDR3, taken from reference TRBV14 and TRBJ2-2): EAGVTQFPSHSVIEKGQTVTLRCDPISGHDNLYWYRRVMGKEIKFLLHFVKESKQDESGMPNNRFLAERTGGTYSTLKVQPAELEDSGVYFCASKKQSTGELFFGEGSRLTVL.

The chain carries TRBV29-1 and TRBJ2-7; 10 nucleotides match TRBD1. J lost 4 bases, V lost 2 bases, and 8 bases had no gene match. The CDR3 consists of 15 residues. CDR1 and CDR2 from the germline V gene are SQVTM and ANQGSEA. In DNA, the CDR3 is TGCAGCGTTGAATCAGTCCGGGACAGGGGTTACGAGCAGTACTTC. Translated, it gives CSVESVRDRGYEQYF.

The genes are TRBV2 and TRBJ1-6; TRBD1 agrees at 8 bases. CDR1 SNHLY and CDR2 FYNNEI come from the germline V gene. The CDR3 is 13 amino acids. V shed 6 bases, J shed 9 bases, and the junction held 4 bases outside the gene matches. The CDR3 DNA reads as TGTGCCAGCAGGGGGGACAGGAGTTCACCCCTCCACTTT. Translation: CASRGDRSSPLHF.

This clonotype was counted between two and nine times. This sequence joins TRBV5-6 and TRBJ2-2; D not resolved. V was shortened by 2 bases and J by 0 bases, with 8 bases between the two germline ends. The CDR3 is 15 amino acids. The germline V gene has CDR1 SGHDT and CDR2 YYEEEE. In nucleotides, the CDR3 is TGTGCCAGCAGCTTCGCCCAAGCGAACACCGGGGAGCTGTTTTTT. It translates to CASSFAQANTGELFF. The variable domain in full, completed from reference TRBV5-6 and TRBJ2-2, reads DAGVTQSPTHLIKTRGQQVTLRCSPKSGHDTVSWYQQALGQGPQFIFQYYEEEERQRGNFPDRFSGHQFPNYSSELNVNALLLGDSALYLCASSFAQANTGELFFGEGSRLTVL.

The chain recombines TRBV30 with TRBJ1-2; 7 nucleotides align to TRBD1. In germline, CDR1 is GTSNPN, CDR2 SVGIG (reference sequence). CDR3 length: 13 amino acids. Trimming at V came to 1 base and at J to 4 bases, leaving 3 bases not matched to a gene. CDR3 region: CAWSAGTAYGYTF. The CDR3 DNA follows: TGTGCCTGGAGTGCCGGGACAGCCTATGGCTACACCTTC.

The chain couples TRBV10-2 to TRBJ1-1, with D tentatively TRBD1 (5 bases). The CDR3 sequence is 15 residues long. CDR1 and CDR2 from the germline V gene are WSHSY and SAAADI. Trimming removed 2 bases at V and 8 bases at J, with 18 bases between. CDR3 nucleotide sequence: TGCGCCAGCAGTGAGAGGGGCCGTGCGGGAGTCGAAGCTTTCTTT. Its protein is CASSERGRAGVEAFF.

This clonotype was seen a handful of times. The genes are TRBV20-1 and TRBJ2-3; unclear D gene. The CDR3 extends over 15 amino acids. Germline CDR1 reads DFQATT; CDR2 reads SNEGSKA (reference sequence). Trimming took 5 bases from V and 3 from J, leaving 18 bases between them. CDR3 loop: CSASPQRLETDTQYF. CDR3 DNA sequence: TGCAGTGCTTCCCCCCAGCGATTGGAGACAGATACGCAGTATTTT.

Ten or more counts support this clonotype. The J gene is TRBJ2-4, the V gene TRBV7-8; possibly TRBD2 for D (6 bases). The CDR3 totals 16 residues. The germline V gene encodes CDR1 SGHVS and CDR2 FQNEAQ. The V gene lost 6 bases and the J gene lost 6 bases, with 21 bases spanning the gap. CDR3 region: CASSQPHSGTPNIQYF. CDR3 coding DNA: TGTGCCAGCAGTCAGCCTCACTCCGGGACTCCAAACATTCAGTACTTC.

This clonotype was detected ten times or more. Here the CDR3 reads CASSQDLFSSYNEQFF. The CDR3 DNA reads TGTGCCAGCAGCCAAGATCTTTTCAGCTCCTACAATGAGCAGTTCTTC. This rearrangement joins TRBV14 to TRBJ2-1; D gene ambiguous. Per the germline V gene, CDR1 is SGHDN and CDR2 is FVKESK. This CDR3 is built from 16 residues. Trimming removed 0 bases from V and 0 bases from J, with 9 bases in between.

In its sample, this clonotype was seen once. V gene TRBV6-5 combines with J gene TRBJ2-1; the D gene could be TRBD1 or TRBD2 (10 bases each). Trimming left V 4 bases short and J 16 bases short, with 35 bases between. Germline V CDR1 and CDR2: MNHEY, SVGAGI. This CDR3 spans 18 amino acids. The CDR3 loop reads CASSSGQGISGRAGERFF. The CDR3 region has the DNA TGTGCCAGCAGTTCGGGACAGGGGATCAGCGGGAGGGCCGGTGAGCGTTTCTTC.

This clonotype was counted only a few times. The chain joins TRBV6-2 or TRBV6-3 to TRBJ1-1; D ambiguous. CDR1 MNHEY and CDR2 SVGEGT come from the germline V gene. CDR3 length equals 14 residues. V lost 2 bases and J lost 1, with 8 bases in between. The CDR3 protein is CASSYRQSNTEAFF. DNA for the CDR3: TGTGCCAGCAGTTACCGGCAGTCGAACACTGAAGCTTTCTTT.

V and J are TRBV20-1 and TRBJ1-3; possible D gene TRBD1, 5 bases. This CDR3 has 14 amino acids. V lost 0 bases, J lost 4 bases, and 10 bases lay in between. Germline lookup yields CDR1 DFQATT and CDR2 SNEGSKA (reference sequence). CDR3 coding DNA: TGCAGTGCTAGAGAGACAGATTTGGGAAACACCATATATTTT. Protein: CSARETDLGNTIYF.

The V call is TRBV5-6, the J call TRBJ2-7, with 8 bases matching TRBD2. This CDR3 has 15 residues. The V gene end was trimmed by 1 base and the J gene end by 4 bases; junction bases not matched to a gene: 7. Germline V gene lookup returns CDR1 SGHDT and CDR2 YYEEEE. The CDR3, as DNA: TGTGCCAGCAGCTTGTTAATACTAGCGGTTTACGAGCAGTACTTC. This gives the protein CASSLLILAVYEQYF.

The V and J genes are TRBV5-4 and TRBJ2-5; 14 positions agree with TRBD2. The length of the CDR3 is 20 residues. Per germline, CDR1 SGHNT and CDR2 YYREEE (reference sequence). With V trimmed by 5 bases and J by 0 bases, 15 bases remained unmatched. CDR3 DNA sequence: TGTGCCAGCAGTTCCGGACTAGCGGGGGGTCCCCAGGCGTACCAAGAGACCCAGTACTTC. The encoded protein is CASSSGLAGGPQAYQETQYF.

This clonotype came up a few times. This rearrangement joins TRBV7-9 to TRBJ2-5; D unresolved. Trimming cost V 7 bases and J 0 bases, with 6 bases left between them. From germline, CDR1 is SEHNR and CDR2 FQNEAQ (reference sequence). This CDR3 is built from 12 residues. The CDR3 DNA is TGTGCCAGCAACCTAAACCAAGAGACCCAGTACTTC. It specifies CASNLNQETQYF.

The chain recombines TRBV7-9 with TRBJ1-2, with no clear D. Germline loops: CDR1 SEHNR, CDR2 FQNEAQ (reference sequence). CDR3 length equals 18 residues. Trimming stripped 4 bases from V and 5 bases from J, with 26 bases between. CDR3 DNA sequence: TGTGCCAGCAGCTCCAATTCGTTAATCCTGCCCCTCGGATATGGCTACACCTTC. Its protein product is CASSSNSLILPLGYGYTF.

This clonotype appeared a few times. This chain links TRBV7-9 with TRBJ2-1; TRBD1 agrees at 9 bases. CDR3 length: 17 residues. V was clipped by 4 bases and J by 3 bases; unmatched bases: 10. The germline gives CDR1 SEHNR, CDR2 FQNEAQ (reference sequence). CDR3 sequence: CASSSTDRGSFYNEQFF. In nucleotides, the CDR3 is TGTGCCAGCAGCTCTACGGACAGGGGATCGTTCTACAATGAGCAGTTCTTC.

This clonotype occurred many times. V gene TRBV7-6 combines with J gene TRBJ2-1, with D unclear. CDR3 length equals 13 residues. From germline, CDR1 is SGHVS and CDR2 FNYEAQ. Trimming stripped 1 base from V and 9 bases from J, with 10 bases between. The DNA for the CDR3 is TGTGCCAGCAGCTTAGGAGGTCCGACTGAGCAGTTCTTC. Protein product: CASSLGGPTEQFF.

The chain combines TRBV7-2 with TRBJ2-1; 7 nucleotides line up with TRBD2. CDR1 is SGHTA and CDR2 is FQGNSA in the germline V gene. CDR3 length: 16 residues. V trimming: 1 base; J trimming: 5 bases; junction bases outside the gene matches: 8. The CDR3 DNA is TGTGCCAGCAGCTTAGACATTAGCGGGTCTAACAATGAGCAGTTCTTC. Translated, it gives CASSLDISGSNNEQFF.

CDR3 region: CSFPSGSFADTQYF. CDR3 in DNA: TGCAGTTTTCCTAGCGGGAGCTTCGCAGATACGCAGTATTTT. The V and J genes are TRBV20-1 and TRBJ2-3; 10 bases line up with TRBD2. The CDR3 is 14 amino acids. Unmatched junction bases numbered 9, after V lost 8 bases and J lost 4 bases. Germline CDR1 DFQATT, CDR2 SNEGSKA (reference sequence).

This clonotype was recorded many times. V gene TRBV11-2 combines with J gene TRBJ1-5, with 10 bases matching TRBD1. The germline V gene encodes CDR1 SGHAT and CDR2 FQNNGV. The V and J ends lost 1 base and 6 bases, in that order; junction bases with no gene match: 9. The CDR3 totals 17 residues. The DNA for the CDR3 is TGTGCCAGCAGCTTAGGCGAGGCGGGACAGGGGTTTCAGCCCCAGCATTTT. Translation: CASSLGEAGQGFQPQHF.